This TCR beta chain is from a study of T cells after yellow fever vaccination (dated by TCRdb to 2018 to 2020). Some background on the complete study: Libraries from fractions with low cell numbers were prepared with the SMART-Seq v4 Ultra Low Input RNA kit. To follow T-cell clones before and after primary and booster YFV17D yellow fever vaccination, bulk TCR alpha and beta repertoires were sequenced over time. The cohort comprised two healthy male donors, one aged 18 to 29 and one aged 30 to 39 years. Blood samples were taken at several timepoints before and after primary and secondary immunization, and bulk PBMC replicates and cell subsets were isolated. General study outcomes and caveats: Computational filtering was required because FACS-sorted repertoires could contain abundant contaminating clonotypes from the bulk population. A small share of clonotypes occurred in both CD4 and CD8 compartments, likely arising from convergent recombination. Compared with the primary T-cell response, the secondary T-cell response was weaker but faster, peaking on day 5 rather than day 15. Only a couple of donors were included in the study, so the extent to which the findings can be generalized is limited. After the booster, most clones that had expanded after primary vaccination were detected again (nearly 98% of CD4 and around nine tenths of CD8), suggesting broad maintenance of memory.

This clonotype was observed a handful of times. Its antigen target is currently unknown. The sample holds no much larger clone one base away, and base qualities are not on file. TCR cDNA was synthesized by 5'RACE template switching, which introduced a universal primer site and unique molecular identifiers. cDNA synthesis was primed from both the TCR alpha and TCR beta constant segments. Libraries were amplified in two PCR steps, with sample barcodes and sequencing adapters added in the second step. Sequencing of libraries was performed on Illumina HiSeq 2500 (2x100 bp) or NovaSeq (2x150 bp). The published analysis was carried out like this. Demultiplexing of reads and collapsing into UMI consensus sequences were performed with MIGEC, and V(D)J alignment was carried out with MiXCR. Using edgeR on replicate PBMC samples, clonotypes were called vaccine-responding if FDR was below 0.01 and the log2 fold change was above 5 up to day 15. Each bulk clonotype received a CD4 or CD8 identity based on whether the sequenced CD4 or CD8 repertoire contained that clonotype at higher abundance. In TCRdb, the public reads were trimmed at Q25 with fastp and aligned with MiXCR, with productive beta chains retained. CDR3 protein duplicates are merged, each entry listing the most common genes and DNA. The V and J calls, along with clone size, are taken from TCRdb and not from the paper's own processing. Within this sample are about 400,000 distinct CDR3 sequences, with approximately 6% of them counted one time only. The ten biggest clones cover over 14% of the sample.

This sample's treatment or condition label indicates: live attenuated yellow fever vaccine strain. At every blood-draw timepoint, two biological replicates of bulk PBMCs were collected. PBMCs were isolated from peripheral blood using a standard Ficoll-Paque protocol. TriZol was used to extract RNA from bulk PBMCs, CD4 and CD8 fractions, and dextramer-positive and dextramer-negative fractions. CDR1 and CDR2 are read off the germline V gene as MDHEN and SYDVKM. The CDR3 has 15 amino acids, counting the end cysteine and phenylalanine. Just the 45-base CDR3 DNA is kept, in frame starting at base 1. V trim: 6 bases; J trim: 1 base; unmatched bases: 7.

This receptor was identified in a man aged 25-45 years who received the YFV17D yellow fever vaccine. Sequencing was performed on PBMCs, taken 5 days after the yellow fever booster vaccination. This chain joins TRBV28 to TRBJ2-3; TRBD1 matches 7 bases in the middle. The DNA sequence is given as TGTGCCAGCAGATCTCAGGGACAGCGCACAGATACGCAGTATTTT. Translated, it reads CASRSQGQRTDTQYF.